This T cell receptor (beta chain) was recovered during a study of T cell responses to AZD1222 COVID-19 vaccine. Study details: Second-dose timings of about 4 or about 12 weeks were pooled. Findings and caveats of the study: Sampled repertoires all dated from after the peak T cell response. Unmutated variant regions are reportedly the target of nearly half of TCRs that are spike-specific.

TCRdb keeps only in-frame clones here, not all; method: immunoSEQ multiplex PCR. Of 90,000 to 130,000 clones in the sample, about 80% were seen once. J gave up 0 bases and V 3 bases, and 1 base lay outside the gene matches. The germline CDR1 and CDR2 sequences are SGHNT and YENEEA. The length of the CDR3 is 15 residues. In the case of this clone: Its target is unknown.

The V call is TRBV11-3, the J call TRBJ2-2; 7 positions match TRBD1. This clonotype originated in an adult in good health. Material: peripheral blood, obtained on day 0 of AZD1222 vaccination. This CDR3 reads CASSFTGANTGELFF. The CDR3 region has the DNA TGTGCCAGCAGCTTCACAGGGGCGAACACCGGGGAGCTGTTTTTT.